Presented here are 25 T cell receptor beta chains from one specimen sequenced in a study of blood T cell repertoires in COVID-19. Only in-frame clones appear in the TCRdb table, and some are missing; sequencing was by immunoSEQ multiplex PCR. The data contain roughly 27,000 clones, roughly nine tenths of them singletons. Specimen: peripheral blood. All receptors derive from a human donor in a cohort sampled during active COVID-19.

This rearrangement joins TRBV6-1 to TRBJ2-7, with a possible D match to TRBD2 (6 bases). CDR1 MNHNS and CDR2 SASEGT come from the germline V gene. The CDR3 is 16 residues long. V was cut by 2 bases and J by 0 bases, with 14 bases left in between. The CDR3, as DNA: TGTGCCAGCAGTGAACGGGAGCGGGCGACCTCCTACGAGCAGTACTTC. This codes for CASSERERATSYEQYF.

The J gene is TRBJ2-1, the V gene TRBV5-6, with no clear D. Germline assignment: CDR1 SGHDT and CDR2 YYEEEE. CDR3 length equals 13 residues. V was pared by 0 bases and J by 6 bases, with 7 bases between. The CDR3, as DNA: TGTGCCAGCAGCTTGGGGCCGGGCAATGAGCAGTTCTTC. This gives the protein CASSLGPGNEQFF.

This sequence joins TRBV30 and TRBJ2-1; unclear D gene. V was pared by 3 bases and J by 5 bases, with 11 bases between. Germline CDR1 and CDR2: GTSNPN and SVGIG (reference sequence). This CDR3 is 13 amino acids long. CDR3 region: CAWSLGLHNEQFF. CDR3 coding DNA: TGTGCCTGGAGCTTGGGCTTGCACAATGAGCAGTTCTTC.

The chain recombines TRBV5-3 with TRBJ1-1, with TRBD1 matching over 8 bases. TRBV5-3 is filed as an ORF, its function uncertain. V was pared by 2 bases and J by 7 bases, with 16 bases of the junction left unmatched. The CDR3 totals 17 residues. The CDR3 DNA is TGTGCCAGAAGCTTCCTAAGGTCAGGGGGCCGTCCTAGTGAAGCTTTCTTT. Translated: CARSFLRSGGRPSEAFF.

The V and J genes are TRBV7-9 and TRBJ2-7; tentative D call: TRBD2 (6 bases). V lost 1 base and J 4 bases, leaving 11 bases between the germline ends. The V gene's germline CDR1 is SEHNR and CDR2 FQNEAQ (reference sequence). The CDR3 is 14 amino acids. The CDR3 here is CASSLVSRGYEQYF. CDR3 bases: TGTGCCAGCAGCTTAGTTTCCCGGGGGTACGAGCAGTACTTC. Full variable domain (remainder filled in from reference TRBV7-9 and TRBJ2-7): DTGVSQNPRHKITKRGQNVTFRCDPISEHNRLYWYRQTLGQGPEFLTYFQNEAQLEKSRLLSDRFSAERPKGSFSTLEIQRTEQGDSAMYLCASSLVSRGYEQYFGPGTRLTVT.

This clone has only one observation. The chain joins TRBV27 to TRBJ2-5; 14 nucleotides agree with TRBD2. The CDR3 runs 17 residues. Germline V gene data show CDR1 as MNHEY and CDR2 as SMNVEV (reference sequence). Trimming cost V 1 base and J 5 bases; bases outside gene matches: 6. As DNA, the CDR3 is TGTGCCAGCAGTTTATGGGGGACTAGCGGGGGTAGTGAGACCCAGTACTTC. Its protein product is CASSLWGTSGGSETQYF.

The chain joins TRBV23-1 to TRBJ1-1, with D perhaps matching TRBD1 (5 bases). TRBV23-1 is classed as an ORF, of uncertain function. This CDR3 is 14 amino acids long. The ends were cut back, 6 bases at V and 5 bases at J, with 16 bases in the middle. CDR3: CASRPTGEVTEAFF. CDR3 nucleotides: TGCGCCAGCAGACCCACGGGGGAGGTTACTGAAGCTTTCTTT.

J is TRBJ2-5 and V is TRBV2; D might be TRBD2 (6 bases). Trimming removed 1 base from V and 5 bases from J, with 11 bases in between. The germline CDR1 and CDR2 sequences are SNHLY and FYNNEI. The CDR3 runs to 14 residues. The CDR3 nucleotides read TGTGCCAGCAGTGAAGGTGGTGGAGGGGAGACCCAGTACTTC. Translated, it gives CASSEGGGGETQYF.

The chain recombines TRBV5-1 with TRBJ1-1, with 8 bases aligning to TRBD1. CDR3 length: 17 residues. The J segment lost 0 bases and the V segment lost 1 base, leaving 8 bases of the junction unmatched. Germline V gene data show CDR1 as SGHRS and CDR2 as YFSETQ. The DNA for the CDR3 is TGCGCCAGCAGCTTGAGGCGGGCAGGGGGCGTGAACACTGAAGCTTTCTTT. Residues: CASSLRRAGGVNTEAFF. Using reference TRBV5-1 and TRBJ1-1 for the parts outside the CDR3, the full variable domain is KAGVTQTPRYLIKTRGQQVTLSCSPISGHRSVSWYQQTPGQGLQFLFEYFSETQRNKGNFPGRFSGRQFSNSRSEMNVSTLELGDSALYLCASSLRRAGGVNTEAFFGQGTRLTVV.

The CDR3 is CASSQDQAAKETQYF. CDR3 in DNA: TGCGCCAGCAGCCAAGATCAGGCAGCCAAAGAGACCCAGTACTTC. This rearrangement joins TRBV4-3 to TRBJ2-5; D is ambiguous. This CDR3 has 15 residues. V lost 0 bases to trimming and J lost 3 bases, with 11 bases between them. CDR1 is LGHNA, CDR2 YSLEER, per germline.

The CDR3 loop reads CAISDRIQNTEAFF. The CDR3 bases are TGTGCCATCAGTGACCGAATACAGAACACTGAAGCTTTCTTT. The V call is TRBV10-3, the J call TRBJ1-1; D unresolved. The V gene lost 3 bases and the J gene lost 1 base, with 9 bases spanning the gap. The CDR3 is 14 residues long. Germline CDR1 ENHRY, CDR2 SYGVKD.

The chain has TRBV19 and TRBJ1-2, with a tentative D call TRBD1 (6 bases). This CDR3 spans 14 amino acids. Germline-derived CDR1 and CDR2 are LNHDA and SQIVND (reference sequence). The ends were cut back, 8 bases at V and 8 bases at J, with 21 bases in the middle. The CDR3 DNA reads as TGTGCCAGTTTCGACGTTAGGGGGGGCAGAGGCTACACCTTC. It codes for CASFDVRGGRGYTF.

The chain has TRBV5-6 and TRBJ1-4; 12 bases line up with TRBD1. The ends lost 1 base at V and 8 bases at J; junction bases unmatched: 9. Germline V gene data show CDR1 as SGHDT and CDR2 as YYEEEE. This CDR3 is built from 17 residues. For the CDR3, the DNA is TGTGCCAGCAGCTTGTGGGACAGGGGGCTGGTTGGCGAAAAACTGTTTTTT. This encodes CASSLWDRGLVGEKLFF.

CDR3 sequence reads: CASSLSPPTTGAGELFF. CDR3 DNA: TGTGCCAGCAGCCTCAGCCCACCCACCACCGGGGCCGGGGAGCTGTTTTTT. The rearrangement joins TRBV9 to TRBJ2-2; D perhaps matches TRBD2 (5 bases). This CDR3 comprises 17 residues. Germline V gives CDR1 SGDLS, CDR2 YYNGEE. Between the trimmed V and J ends, which lost 4 bases and 6 bases, there was a span of 22 bases.

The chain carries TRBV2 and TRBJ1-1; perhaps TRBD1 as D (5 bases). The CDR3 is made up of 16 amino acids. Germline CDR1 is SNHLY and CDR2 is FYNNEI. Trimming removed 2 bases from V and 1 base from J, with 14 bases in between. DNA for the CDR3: TGTGCCAGCAGTGAACAGTTACAGGCCTCGAACACTGAAGCTTTCTTT. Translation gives CASSEQLQASNTEAFF.

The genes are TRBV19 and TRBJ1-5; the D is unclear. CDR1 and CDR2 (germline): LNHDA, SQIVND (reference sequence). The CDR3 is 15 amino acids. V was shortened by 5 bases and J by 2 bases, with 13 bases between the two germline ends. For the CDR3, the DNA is TGTGCCAGTAGTGGGCAGAATCTTGGCAATCAGCCCCAGCATTTT. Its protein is CASSGQNLGNQPQHF.

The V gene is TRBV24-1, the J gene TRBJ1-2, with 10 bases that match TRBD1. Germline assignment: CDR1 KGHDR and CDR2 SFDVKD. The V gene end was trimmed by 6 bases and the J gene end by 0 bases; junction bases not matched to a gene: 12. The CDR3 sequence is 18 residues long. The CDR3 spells CATSTPRDRGLANYGYTF. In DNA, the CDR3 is TGTGCCACCAGTACGCCCCGGGACAGGGGTTTAGCTAACTATGGCTACACCTTC.

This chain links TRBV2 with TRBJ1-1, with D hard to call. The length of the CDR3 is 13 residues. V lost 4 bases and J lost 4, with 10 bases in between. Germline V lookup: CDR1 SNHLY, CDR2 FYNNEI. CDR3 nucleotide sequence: TGTGCCAGCAGTGCCGCGTTTGGCACTGAAGCTTTCTTT. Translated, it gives CASSAAFGTEAFF.

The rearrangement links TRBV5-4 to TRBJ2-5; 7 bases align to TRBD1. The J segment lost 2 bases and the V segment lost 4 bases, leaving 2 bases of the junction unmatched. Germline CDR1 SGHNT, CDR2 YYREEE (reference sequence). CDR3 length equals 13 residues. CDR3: CASSLGQQETQYF. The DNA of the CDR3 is TGTGCCAGCAGCCTGGGACAGCAAGAGACCCAGTACTTC.

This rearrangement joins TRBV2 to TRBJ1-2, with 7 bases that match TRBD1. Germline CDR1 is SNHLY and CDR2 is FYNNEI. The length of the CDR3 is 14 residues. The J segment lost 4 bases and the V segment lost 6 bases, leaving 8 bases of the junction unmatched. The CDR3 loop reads CASRKGDSPYGYTF. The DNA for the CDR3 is TGTGCCAGCAGAAAGGGGGACAGTCCCTATGGCTACACCTTC.

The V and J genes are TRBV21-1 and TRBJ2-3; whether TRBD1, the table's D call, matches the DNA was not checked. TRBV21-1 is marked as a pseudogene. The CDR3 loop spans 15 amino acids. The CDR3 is CASSEQGASTDTQYF. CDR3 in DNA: TGTGCCAGCAGCGAACAGGGGGCCAGCACAGATACGCAGTATTTT.

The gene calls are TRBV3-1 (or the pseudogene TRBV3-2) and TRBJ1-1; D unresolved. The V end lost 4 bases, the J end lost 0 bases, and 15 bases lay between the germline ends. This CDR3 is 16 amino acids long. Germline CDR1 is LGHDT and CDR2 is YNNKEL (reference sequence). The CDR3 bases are TGTGCCAGCAGCCGCCGCGGTATAGGTCTGAACACTGAAGCTTTCTTT. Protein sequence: CASSRRGIGLNTEAFF.

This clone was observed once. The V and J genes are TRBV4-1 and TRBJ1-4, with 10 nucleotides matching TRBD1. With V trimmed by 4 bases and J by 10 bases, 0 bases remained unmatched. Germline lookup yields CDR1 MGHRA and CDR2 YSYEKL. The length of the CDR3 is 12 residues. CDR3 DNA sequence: TGCGCCAGCAGCCGGACAGGGGGAAAACTGTTTTTT. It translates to CASSRTGGKLFF.

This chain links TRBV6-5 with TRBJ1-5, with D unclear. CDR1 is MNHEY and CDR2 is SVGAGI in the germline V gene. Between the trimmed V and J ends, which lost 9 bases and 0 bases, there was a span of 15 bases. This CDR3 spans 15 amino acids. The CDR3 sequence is CASEPLTGSNQPQHF. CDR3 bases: TGTGCCAGTGAGCCTTTAACGGGTAGCAATCAGCCCCAGCATTTT.

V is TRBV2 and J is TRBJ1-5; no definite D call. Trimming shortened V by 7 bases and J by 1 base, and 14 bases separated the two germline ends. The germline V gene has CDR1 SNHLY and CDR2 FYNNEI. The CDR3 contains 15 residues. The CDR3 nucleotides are TGTGCCAGCATACTTGGTTACGGGAGCAATCAGCCCCAGCATTTT. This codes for CASILGYGSNQPQHF.